The T cell receptor (beta chain) described here comes from a study of cytomegalovirus exposure and HLA in healthy donors. CDR1 and CDR2 (germline): MGHRA, YSYEKL. Trimming took 1 base from V and 3 from J; bases not matched to a gene: 2. The CDR3 extends over 14 amino acids. Study-level results: TCR beta chain V- and J-gene trimming was linked, in a later analysis, to a missense variant in DCLRE1C. Cytomegalovirus-associated TCR beta chains were listed, numbering 150 to 200.

On this clone itself: Its matching antigen is unknown.

PCR amplification relied on 60 Vbeta primers (plus 13 Jbeta primers). Assay: immunoSEQ multiplex PCR; the TCRdb copy retains only in-frame clones and omits some. The sample lists roughly 230,000 clones, around 90% occurring once. The sequence derives from a girl aged 2 to 10 in good health and CMV-seronegative. Sequenced material: PBMCs. The chain uses TRBV4-1 and TRBJ1-2; 7 nucleotides align to TRBD1. The CDR3 coding sequence is TGCGCCAGCAGCCAAGGAACAGGGGACTATGGCTACACCTTC. It specifies CASSQGTGDYGYTF.